The 32 T cell receptor beta chains below all came from one sample that was sequenced in a study of shared clonotypes between healthy human individuals. Repertoires were generated with immunoSEQ multiplex PCR, while TCRdb's copy carries only in-frame clones and drops some. In the table there are a few million clones, 90% to 95% of which are singletons. Sequenced sample: naive CD4+ T cells from PBMCs. Described subset: CD45RA+ positively selected. The receptors come from a man aged 18-30 years in good health. Some clones in this sample may be carry-over from other donors' samples.

The V gene is TRBV28, the J gene TRBJ1-2; D is ambiguous. This CDR3 is built from 14 residues. The V gene lost 2 bases and the J gene lost 2 bases, with 9 bases spanning the gap. Germline CDR1 reads MDHEN; CDR2 reads SYDVKM. This CDR3 is CASSLDGRNYGYTF. CDR3 bases: TGTGCCAGCAGTTTAGATGGCAGGAACTATGGCTACACCTTC.

This clone was recorded once. The J gene is TRBJ2-1, the V gene TRBV7-9, with a weak D call TRBD2 (5 bases). CDR3 size: 14 residues. Germline CDR1 reads SEHNR; CDR2 reads FQNEAQ (reference sequence). Trimming shortened V by 3 bases and J by 7 bases, and 13 bases separated the two germline ends. In DNA form, the CDR3 reads TGTGCCAGCAGCTTTGAGGGAGAGAGTAATGAGCAGTTCTTC. As protein: CASSFEGESNEQFF.

For the CDR3, the DNA is TGTGCCATCAGTAATACCTTGACAGGTTCAAATCAGCCCCAGCATTTT. Translation gives CAISNTLTGSNQPQHF. The chain employs TRBV10-3 and TRBJ1-5; possibly TRBD1 for D (6 bases). Trimming pared 5 bases from V and 4 bases from J, leaving 18 bases between. The CDR3 extends over 16 amino acids. Looked up from germline, CDR1 is ENHRY and CDR2 is SYGVKD.

This clone was recorded once. The J gene is TRBJ2-1, the V gene TRBV7-2, with 9 bases matching TRBD2. The V gene's germline CDR1 is SGHTA and CDR2 FQGNSA. This CDR3 contains 17 residues. Trimming at V came to 1 base and at J to 2 bases, leaving 6 bases not matched to a gene. CDR3 nucleotides: TGTGCCAGCAGCTTAGGTGGGGCTAGCGGGGCCTACAATGAGCAGTTCTTC. Its translation: CASSLGGASGAYNEQFF.

V is TRBV5-1 and J is TRBJ2-5, with D perhaps matching TRBD1 (6 bases). Trimming pared 3 bases from V and 3 bases from J, leaving 9 bases between. Germline V gene data show CDR1 as SGHRS and CDR2 as YFSETQ. This CDR3 spans 13 amino acids. The CDR3 reads CASSSQGKETQYF. CDR3 bases: TGCGCCAGCAGCTCACAGGGTAAAGAGACCCAGTACTTC.

This clone has a handful of counts. The V gene is TRBV30, the J gene TRBJ1-4; 11 positions match TRBD1. Per the germline V gene, CDR1 is GTSNPN and CDR2 is SVGIG (reference sequence). CDR3 length: 14 residues. The ends lost 5 bases at V and 1 base at J; junction bases unmatched: 0. Here the CDR3 DNA reads TGTGCCTGGGGGACAGGGGGAACTAATGAAAAACTGTTTTTT. As protein: CAWGTGGTNEKLFF.

The chain recombines TRBV5-1 with TRBJ2-1; D not certain. Germline CDR1 reads SGHRS; CDR2 reads YFSETQ. Trimming took off 0 bases at V and 6 bases at J, with 16 bases between the two ends. The CDR3 consists of 16 residues. The CDR3 sequence: CASSLALSLLGNEQFF. The CDR3 bases are TGCGCCAGCAGCTTGGCACTTTCATTACTGGGCAATGAGCAGTTCTTC.

V is TRBV6-6 and J is TRBJ2-2, with 8 bases identical to TRBD1. With 7 bases clipped from V and 0 bases from J, the junction kept 1 base outside the gene matches. This CDR3 comprises 14 residues. The germline V gene has CDR1 MNHNY and CDR2 SVGAGI (reference sequence). As DNA, the CDR3 is TGTGCCAGCAACAGGGGGGCGAACACCGGGGAGCTGTTTTTT. Protein: CASNRGANTGELFF.

The CDR3 nucleotides read TGTGCCAGCAGTCCCACTGGGAGCTCCTACAATGAGCAGTTCTTC. Translation: CASSPTGSSYNEQFF. The chain couples TRBV27 to TRBJ2-1; weak D call: TRBD2 (5 bases). Trimming shortened V by 5 bases and J by 0 bases, and 11 bases separated the two germline ends. CDR3 length equals 15 residues. CDR1 and CDR2 (germline): MNHEY, SMNVEV (reference sequence).

Points on this clone: The sample has other DNA sequences that encode this CDR3 too. The chain couples TRBV5-1 to TRBJ2-1; TRBD2 matches at 12 bases. The ends lost 1 base at V and 5 bases at J; junction bases unmatched: 1. Germline V CDR1 and CDR2: SGHRS, YFSETQ. The CDR3 is made up of 15 amino acids. The CDR3 loop is CASSLRTSGNNEQFF. The DNA of the CDR3 is TGCGCCAGCAGCTTGCGGACTAGCGGGAACAATGAGCAGTTCTTC.

The chain recombines TRBV6-6 with TRBJ1-2, with D perhaps matching TRBD1 (5 bases). This CDR3 is 15 amino acids long. Germline lookup yields CDR1 MNHNY and CDR2 SVGAGI (reference sequence). V was shortened by 6 bases and J by 8 bases, with 22 bases between the two germline ends. This CDR3 reads CASRDSGTSALGYTF. The CDR3 DNA sequence: TGTGCCAGCAGGGACTCGGGGACCTCTGCGTTGGGCTACACCTTC.

This chain links TRBV19 with TRBJ2-5, with D tentatively TRBD2 (5 bases). Trimming removed 4 bases from V and 7 bases from J, with 13 bases in between. Germline V gives CDR1 LNHDA, CDR2 SQIVND (reference sequence). This CDR3 spans 13 amino acids. CDR3 protein: CASSNTSPGTQYF. CDR3 nucleotide sequence: TGTGCCAGTAGTAACACTAGTCCCGGGACCCAGTACTTC.

The chain combines TRBV5-5 with TRBJ1-5, with TRBD1 matching over 7 bases. CDR1 and CDR2 (germline): SGHKS, YYEKEE (reference sequence). The CDR3 contains 16 residues. With 4 bases clipped from V and 5 bases from J, the junction kept 12 bases outside the gene matches. The CDR3 region has the DNA TGTGCCAGCAGCCGCTCGGGACTAACAGGGGATCAGCCCCAGCATTTT. Amino acids: CASSRSGLTGDQPQHF.

The chain has TRBV29-1 and TRBJ1-2; 7 bases match TRBD1. Per germline, CDR1 SQVTM and CDR2 ANQGSEA. This CDR3 spans 13 amino acids. CDR3: CSLQGDLDYGYTF. The CDR3 coding sequence is TGCAGTCTTCAGGGGGACCTGGACTATGGCTACACCTTC.

The V gene is TRBV6-5, the J gene TRBJ1-1; tentatively, D is TRBD1 (5 bases). V gave up 1 base and J gave up 6 bases, with 18 bases separating them. This CDR3 has 16 amino acids. Germline V gene lookup returns CDR1 MNHEY and CDR2 SVGAGI. DNA for the CDR3: TGTGCCAGCAGTTACTGGAAGGGCGATAAAGGGGCTGAAGCTTTCTTT. Amino acids: CASSYWKGDKGAEAFF.

Of note for this clone: The junction differs from germline at one of its ends, possibly a read error. The chain joins TRBV6-1 to TRBJ2-7; perhaps TRBD1 as D (6 bases). The CDR3 has 8 amino acids. Germline V gene lookup returns CDR1 MNHNS and CDR2 SASEGT. The CDR3 region has the DNA TGTGCCAGCAGTCGACAGGTCTTC. This codes for CASSRQVF.

The chain has TRBV18 and TRBJ1-1; D remains ambiguous. This CDR3 is built from 13 residues. Germline V gene sequence: CDR1 KGHSH, CDR2 LQKENI. Deletions cut 2 bases from V and 4 bases from J, with 8 bases between. The CDR3, as DNA: TGTGCCAGCTCACCATCAGGATCCACTGAAGCTTTCTTT. It is translated as CASSPSGSTEAFF.

The chain links TRBV7-9 to TRBJ2-1, with 8 positions matching TRBD1. V lost 5 bases, J lost 8 bases, and 14 bases stayed unmatched. The CDR3 consists of 16 residues. CDR1 and CDR2 (germline): SEHNR, FQNEAQ (reference sequence). The CDR3 DNA sequence: TGTGCCAGCAGCCCCCCTCGGACAGGGTTGGGCCATGAGCAGTTCTTC. This codes for CASSPPRTGLGHEQFF. The complete variable domain, with remaining parts taken from reference TRBV7-9 and TRBJ2-1, reads DTGVSQNPRHKITKRGQNVTFRCDPISEHNRLYWYRQTLGQGPEFLTYFQNEAQLEKSRLLSDRFSAERPKGSFSTLEIQRTEQGDSAMYLCASSPPRTGLGHEQFFGPGTRLTVL.

The chain couples TRBV6-1 to TRBJ2-5, with no clear D. Germline V gives CDR1 MNHNS, CDR2 SASEGT. Trimming stripped 2 bases from V and 3 bases from J, with 16 bases between. This CDR3 has 16 residues. The CDR3 region has the DNA TGTGCCAGCAGTGAATTTGGTTTTAAGCCAGAAGAGACCCAGTACTTC. It translates to CASSEFGFKPEETQYF.

This chain links TRBV5-1 with TRBJ2-6; perhaps TRBD2 as D (5 bases). The germline V and J ends were trimmed by 0 bases and 0 bases, with 7 bases remaining between them. This CDR3 spans 16 amino acids. Germline V gene lookup returns CDR1 SGHRS and CDR2 YFSETQ. The CDR3 loop reads CASSLAGISGANVLTF. CDR3 DNA sequence: TGCGCCAGCAGCTTGGCGGGGATCTCTGGGGCCAACGTCCTGACTTTC.

This clone has more than one count but fewer than ten. The V call is TRBV11-2, the J call TRBJ2-6; TRBD1 aligns across 7 bases. The germline V gene has CDR1 SGHAT and CDR2 FQNNGV. This CDR3 comprises 17 residues. With 4 bases clipped from V and 3 bases from J, the junction kept 9 bases outside the gene matches. CDR3 residues: CASSSTKTGRGANVLTF. For the CDR3, the DNA is TGTGCCAGCAGCTCCACCAAGACAGGGCGTGGGGCCAACGTCCTGACTTTC. The whole variable domain, filled in from reference TRBV11-2 and TRBJ2-6, reads EAGVAQSPRYKIIEKRQSVAFWCNPISGHATLYWYQQILGQGPKLLIQFQNNGVVDDSQLPKDRFSAERLKGVDSTLKIQPAKLEDSAVYLCASSSTKTGRGANVLTFGAGSRLTVL.

This clone came up a few times. This sequence joins TRBV7-9 and TRBJ2-2; 7 bases map to TRBD1. The CDR3 covers 14 residues. CDR1 SEHNR and CDR2 FQNEAQ come from the germline V gene (reference sequence). Losses at the gene ends were 9 bases for V and 0 bases for J; bases not matched to a gene: 4. CDR3 DNA: TGTGCCAGTACCGGGACAGCGAACACCGGGGAGCTGTTTTTT. Translated: CASTGTANTGELFF.

The genes are TRBV28 and TRBJ1-1; no reliable D call. The CDR3 length is 11 residues. The germline CDR1 and CDR2 sequences are MDHEN and SYDVKM. The CDR3 nucleotides read TGTGGTGCGTCCCAGAACACTGAAGCTTTCTTT. Its protein is CGASQNTEAFF.

This chain links TRBV29-1 with TRBJ1-1; D uncertain. The V and J ends lost 4 bases and 0 bases respectively, with 9 bases between them. Germline CDR1 SQVTM, CDR2 ANQGSEA. The CDR3 has 13 amino acids. DNA for the CDR3: TGCAGCGTTGCCGGCAGCATGAACACTGAAGCTTTCTTT. This translates into CSVAGSMNTEAFF.

The V call is TRBV15, the J call TRBJ1-3; D is perhaps TRBD1 (6 bases). This CDR3 is 14 amino acids long. CDR1 is LNHNV, CDR2 YYDKDF, per germline (reference sequence). V was pared by 5 bases and J by 2 bases, with 10 bases between. The CDR3 loop reads CATSVQGTGNTIYF. The CDR3 region has the DNA TGTGCCACCAGCGTCCAGGGGACTGGAAACACCATATATTTT.

V and J are TRBV6-1 and TRBJ1-2, with D possibly being TRBD1 (6 bases). V was pared by 2 bases and J by 7 bases, with 14 bases between. The length of the CDR3 is 14 residues. Germline-derived CDR1 and CDR2 are MNHNS and SASEGT. Here the CDR3 reads CASSERMSDSGYTF. In nucleotides, the CDR3 is TGTGCCAGCAGTGAACGGATGTCGGACAGTGGCTACACCTTC.

The chain links TRBV4-1 to TRBJ2-3; no firm D call. Trimming removed 0 bases from V and 6 bases from J, with 13 bases in between. Per germline, CDR1 MGHRA and CDR2 YSYEKL. This CDR3 region has 15 residues. CDR3 sequence: CASSQDPRVTDTQYF. For the CDR3, the DNA is TGCGCCAGCAGCCAAGATCCCCGGGTTACGGATACGCAGTATTTT.

This chain uses TRBV5-4 with TRBJ2-3, with TRBD2 identical over 15 bases. V dropped 0 bases and J dropped 0; count of bases not matched to a gene: 2. The CDR3 contains 18 residues. CDR1 and CDR2 from the germline V gene are SGHNT and YYREEE (reference sequence). The CDR3 protein is CASSLGGLAGGSTDTQYF. CDR3 coding DNA: TGTGCCAGCAGCTTGGGGGGACTAGCGGGAGGCAGCACAGATACGCAGTATTTT.

The chain couples TRBV6-6 to TRBJ1-4; 9 positions agree with TRBD1. The CDR3 spans 15 residues. Per germline, CDR1 MNHNY and CDR2 SVGAGI (reference sequence). The ends lost 6 bases at V and 8 bases at J; junction bases unmatched: 10. The CDR3 region is CASSNPRDRDEKLFF. The CDR3 region has the DNA TGTGCCAGCAGCAACCCCCGGGACAGGGACGAAAAACTGTTTTTT.

This chain links TRBV7-8 with TRBJ2-5, with 16 nucleotides matching TRBD2. Germline CDR1 reads SGHVS; CDR2 reads FQNEAQ. The V and J ends lost 10 bases and 2 bases, in that order; junction bases with no gene match: 4. The CDR3 sequence is 15 residues long. CDR3 in amino acids: CAIGTSGRVQETQYF. In DNA, the CDR3 is TGTGCCATCGGGACTAGCGGGAGGGTACAAGAGACCCAGTACTTC.

This chain uses TRBV11-3 with TRBJ1-3; a weak D match, TRBD1 (5 bases). V was cut by 4 bases and J by 4 bases, with 8 bases left in between. The CDR3 runs to 13 residues. CDR1 is SGHNT, CDR2 YENEEA, per germline. Written as DNA, the CDR3 is TGTGCCAGCAGCTGGGGCACCGGAAACACCATATATTTT. This gives the protein CASSWGTGNTIYF.

The count of this clone is one. The chain links TRBV28 to TRBJ2-7, with 7 bases lining up with TRBD1. Losses at the gene ends were 4 bases for V and 3 bases for J; bases not matched to a gene: 6. CDR3 size: 14 residues. The germline V gene encodes CDR1 MDHEN and CDR2 SYDVKM. The CDR3 loop is CASSSSGGVYEQYF. The CDR3 nucleotides are TGTGCCAGCAGTTCTTCAGGGGGAGTCTACGAGCAGTACTTC.